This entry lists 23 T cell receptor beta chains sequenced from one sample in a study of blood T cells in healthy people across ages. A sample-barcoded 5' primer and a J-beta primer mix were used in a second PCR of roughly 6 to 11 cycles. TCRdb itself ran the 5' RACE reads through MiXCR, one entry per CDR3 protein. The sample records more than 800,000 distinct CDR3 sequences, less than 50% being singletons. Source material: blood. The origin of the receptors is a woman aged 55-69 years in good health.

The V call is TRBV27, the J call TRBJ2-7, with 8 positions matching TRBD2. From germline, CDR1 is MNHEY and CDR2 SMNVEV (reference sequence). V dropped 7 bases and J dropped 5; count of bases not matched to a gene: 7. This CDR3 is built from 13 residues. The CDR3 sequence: CASKRREVDEQYF. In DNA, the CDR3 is TGTGCCAGCAAGAGGCGGGAGGTCGACGAGCAGTACTTC.

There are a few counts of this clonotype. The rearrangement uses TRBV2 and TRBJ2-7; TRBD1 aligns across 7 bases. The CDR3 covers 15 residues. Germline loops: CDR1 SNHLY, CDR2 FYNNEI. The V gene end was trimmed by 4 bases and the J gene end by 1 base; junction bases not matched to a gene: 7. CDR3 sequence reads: CASSALDRESYEQYF. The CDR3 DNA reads TGTGCCAGCAGTGCCCTCGACAGGGAATCCTACGAGCAGTACTTC.

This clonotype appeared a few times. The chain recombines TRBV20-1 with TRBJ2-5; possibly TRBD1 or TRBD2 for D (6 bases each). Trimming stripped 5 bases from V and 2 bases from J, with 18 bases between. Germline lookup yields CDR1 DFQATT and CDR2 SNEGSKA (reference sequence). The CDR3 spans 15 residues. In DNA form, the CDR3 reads TGCAGTGCTGGGGGACTTCCTAGGGGGCAAGAGACCCAGTACTTC. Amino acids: CSAGGLPRGQETQYF.

The CDR3 sequence: CASRNHGADTQYF. CDR3 coding DNA: TGTGCCAGCAGGAACCACGGAGCAGATACGCAGTATTTT. The chain couples TRBV6-2 or TRBV6-3 to TRBJ2-3; D unclear. The CDR3 extends over 13 amino acids. V was shortened by 6 bases and J by 4 bases, with 11 bases between the two germline ends. The germline V gene has CDR1 MNHEY and CDR2 SVGEGT.

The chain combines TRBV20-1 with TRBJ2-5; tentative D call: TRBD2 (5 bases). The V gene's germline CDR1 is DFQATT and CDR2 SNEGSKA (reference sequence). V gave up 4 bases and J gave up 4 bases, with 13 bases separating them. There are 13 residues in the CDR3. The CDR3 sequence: CSAILPAGETQYF. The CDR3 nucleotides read TGCAGTGCTATCCTGCCCGCGGGAGAGACCCAGTACTTC.

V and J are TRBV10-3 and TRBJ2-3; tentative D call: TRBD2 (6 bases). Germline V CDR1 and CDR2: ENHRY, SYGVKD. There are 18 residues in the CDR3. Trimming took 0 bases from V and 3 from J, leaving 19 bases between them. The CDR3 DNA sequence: TGTGCCATCAGTGAGTCGACCACTCCCCAGCGGGCGACAGATACGCAGTATTTT. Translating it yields CAISESTTPQRATDTQYF.

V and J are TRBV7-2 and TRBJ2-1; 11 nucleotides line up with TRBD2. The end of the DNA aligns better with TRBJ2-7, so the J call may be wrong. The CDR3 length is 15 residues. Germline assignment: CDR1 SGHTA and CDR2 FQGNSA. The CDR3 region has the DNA TGTGCCAGCAGCCCGACTAGCGGGATCTACAATGAGCAGTACTTC. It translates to CASSPTSGIYNEQYF.

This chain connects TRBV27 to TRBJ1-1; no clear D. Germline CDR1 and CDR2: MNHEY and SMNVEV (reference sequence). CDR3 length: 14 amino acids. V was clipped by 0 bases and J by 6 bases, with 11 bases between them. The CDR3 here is CASSLSRGFSEAFF. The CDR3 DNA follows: TGTGCCAGCAGTTTATCGCGAGGGTTCTCTGAAGCTTTCTTT.

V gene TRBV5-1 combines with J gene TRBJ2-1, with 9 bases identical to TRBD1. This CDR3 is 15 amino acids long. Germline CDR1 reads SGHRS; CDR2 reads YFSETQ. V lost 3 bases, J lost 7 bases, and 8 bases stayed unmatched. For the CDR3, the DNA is TGCGCCAGCAGCTCACAGGGGGCGCGGGCTAATGAGCAGTTCTTC. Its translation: CASSSQGARANEQFF.

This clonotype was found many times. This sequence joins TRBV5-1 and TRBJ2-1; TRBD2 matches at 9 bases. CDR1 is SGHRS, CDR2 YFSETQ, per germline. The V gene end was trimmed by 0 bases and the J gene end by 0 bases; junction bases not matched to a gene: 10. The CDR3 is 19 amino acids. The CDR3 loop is CASSLGEAGGIPSYNEQFF. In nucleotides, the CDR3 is TGCGCCAGCAGCTTGGGTGAAGCGGGAGGAATACCCTCCTACAATGAGCAGTTCTTC.

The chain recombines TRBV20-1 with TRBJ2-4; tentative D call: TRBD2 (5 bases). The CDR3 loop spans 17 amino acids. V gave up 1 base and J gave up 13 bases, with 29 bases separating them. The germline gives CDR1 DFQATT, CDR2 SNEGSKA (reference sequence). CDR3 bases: TGCAGTGCTAGAGGTCCCCAACTAGGGCTGGCAGAGGCTCAGCAGTACTTC. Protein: CSARGPQLGLAEAQQYF.

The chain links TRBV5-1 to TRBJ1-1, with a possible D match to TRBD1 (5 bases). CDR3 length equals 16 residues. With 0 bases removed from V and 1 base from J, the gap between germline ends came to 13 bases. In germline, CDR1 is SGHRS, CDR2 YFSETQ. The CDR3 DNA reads TGCGCCAGCAGCTTGGCAGTCTCCGGGGGGAACACTGAAGCTTTCTTT. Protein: CASSLAVSGGNTEAFF.

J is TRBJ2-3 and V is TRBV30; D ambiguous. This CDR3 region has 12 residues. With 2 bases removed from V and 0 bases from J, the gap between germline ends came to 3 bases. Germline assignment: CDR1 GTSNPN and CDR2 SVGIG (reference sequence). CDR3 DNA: TGTGCCTGGAGTAAAAGCACAGATACGCAGTATTTT. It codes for CAWSKSTDTQYF. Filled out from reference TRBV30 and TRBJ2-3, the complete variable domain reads SQTIHQWPATLVQPVGSPLSLECTVEGTSNPNLYWYRQAAGRGLQLLFYSVGIGQISSEVPQNLSASRPQDRQFILSSKKLLLSDSGFYLCAWSKSTDTQYFGPGTRLTVL.

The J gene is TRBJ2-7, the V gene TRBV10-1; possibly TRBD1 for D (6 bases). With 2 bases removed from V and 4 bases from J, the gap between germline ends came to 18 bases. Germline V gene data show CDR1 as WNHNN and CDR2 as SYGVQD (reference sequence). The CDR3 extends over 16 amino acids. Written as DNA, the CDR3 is TGCGCCAGCAGTGAGGTCGGCAGGGGCTCTGTTTACGAGCAGTACTTC. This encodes CASSEVGRGSVYEQYF.

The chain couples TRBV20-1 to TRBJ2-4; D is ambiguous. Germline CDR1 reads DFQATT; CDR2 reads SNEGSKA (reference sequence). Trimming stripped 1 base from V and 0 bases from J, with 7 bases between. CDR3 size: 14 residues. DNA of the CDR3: TGCAGTGCTAGAGTTCTCCTAGCCAAAAACATTCAGTACTTC. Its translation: CSARVLLAKNIQYF.

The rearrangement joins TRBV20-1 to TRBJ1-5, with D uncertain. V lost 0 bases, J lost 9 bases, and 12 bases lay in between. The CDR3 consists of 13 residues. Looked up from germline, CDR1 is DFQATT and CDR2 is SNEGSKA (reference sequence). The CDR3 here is CSARDNFGRPQHF. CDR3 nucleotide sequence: TGCAGTGCTAGAGATAATTTTGGGAGGCCCCAGCATTTT.

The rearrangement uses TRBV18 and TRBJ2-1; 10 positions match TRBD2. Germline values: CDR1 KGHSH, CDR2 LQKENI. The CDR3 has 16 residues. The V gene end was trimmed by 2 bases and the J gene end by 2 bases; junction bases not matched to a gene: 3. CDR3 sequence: CASSPESGRAYNEQFF. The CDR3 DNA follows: TGTGCCAGCTCACCAGAGAGCGGGAGGGCCTACAATGAGCAGTTCTTC.

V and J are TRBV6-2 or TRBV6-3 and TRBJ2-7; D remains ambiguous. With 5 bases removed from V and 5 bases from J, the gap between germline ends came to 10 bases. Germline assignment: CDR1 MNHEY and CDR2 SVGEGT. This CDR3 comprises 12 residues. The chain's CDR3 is CASSQTVDEQYF. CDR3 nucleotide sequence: TGTGCCAGCAGTCAGACCGTGGACGAGCAGTACTTC.

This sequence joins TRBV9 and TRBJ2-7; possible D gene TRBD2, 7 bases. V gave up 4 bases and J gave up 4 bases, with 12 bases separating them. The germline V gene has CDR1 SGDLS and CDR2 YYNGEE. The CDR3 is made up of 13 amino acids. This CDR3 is CASSKGGKYEQYF. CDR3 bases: TGTGCCAGCAGCAAGGGGGGGAAATACGAGCAGTACTTC.

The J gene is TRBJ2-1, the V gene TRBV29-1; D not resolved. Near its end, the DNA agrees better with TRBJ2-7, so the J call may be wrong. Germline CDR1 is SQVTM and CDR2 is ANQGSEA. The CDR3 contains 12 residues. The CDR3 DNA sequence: TGCAGCGTTGAGTTAGCCGTAAGGGAGCAGTACTTC. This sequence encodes CSVELAVREQYF.

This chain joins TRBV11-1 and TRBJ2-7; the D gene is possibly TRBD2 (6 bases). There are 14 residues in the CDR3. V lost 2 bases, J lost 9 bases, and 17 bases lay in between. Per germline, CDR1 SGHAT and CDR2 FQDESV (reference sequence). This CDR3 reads CASSLSLANGGQYF. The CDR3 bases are TGTGCCAGCAGCTTAAGCCTAGCGAATGGTGGGCAGTACTTC. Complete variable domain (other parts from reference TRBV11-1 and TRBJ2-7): EAEVAQSPRYKITEKSQAVAFWCDPISGHATLYWYRQILGQGPELLVQFQDESVVDDSQLPKDRFSAERLKGVDSTLKIQPAELGDSAMYLCASSLSLANGGQYFGPGTRLTVT.

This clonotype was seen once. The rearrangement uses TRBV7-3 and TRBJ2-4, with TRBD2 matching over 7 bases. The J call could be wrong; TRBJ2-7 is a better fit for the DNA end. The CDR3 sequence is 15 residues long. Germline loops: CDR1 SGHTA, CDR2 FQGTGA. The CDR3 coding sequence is TGTGCCAGCAGCTTATCTGGCGGGGGTACCTACGAGCAGTACTTC. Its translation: CASSLSGGGTYEQYF.

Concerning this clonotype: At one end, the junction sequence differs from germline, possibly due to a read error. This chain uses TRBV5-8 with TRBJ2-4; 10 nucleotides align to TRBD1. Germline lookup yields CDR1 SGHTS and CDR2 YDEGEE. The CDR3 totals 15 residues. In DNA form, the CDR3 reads TGTGCCGGCAGCGGGGGACAGGGGGCCAAAAACATTCAGTACTTC. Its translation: CAGSGGQGAKNIQYF.